These 14 T cell receptor beta chains originate from one sample sequenced in a study of blood T cells in healthy people across ages. With a J-beta primer mix and a sample-barcoded 5' primer, a second PCR ran roughly 6 to 11 cycles. TCRdb re-derived calls from the 5' RACE reads in MiXCR, one entry per CDR3 protein. Counted here are around 1,500,000 distinct CDR3 sequences, roughly 40% occurring once; the ten biggest clones make up 7.9%. The specimen was blood. The receptor source for this set is a woman aged 18-29 years in good health.

There are a few counts of this clonotype. V is TRBV2 and J is TRBJ2-7; perhaps D is TRBD1 or TRBD2 (5 bases each). CDR1 and CDR2 (germline): SNHLY, FYNNEI. CDR3 length equals 13 residues. The V end was cut by 4 bases, the J end by 7 bases, with 14 bases between. CDR3 sequence: CASSARGLREQYF. As DNA, the CDR3 is TGTGCCAGCAGTGCACGGGGCCTGAGGGAGCAGTACTTC.

The chain joins TRBV30 to TRBJ2-5; D is unresolved. From germline, CDR1 is GTSNPN and CDR2 SVGIG (reference sequence). Deletions cut 2 bases from V and 11 bases from J, with 12 bases between. This CDR3 is 11 amino acids long. DNA for the CDR3: TGTGCCTGGAGTAAGCACAATGAGCAGTACTTC. Amino acids: CAWSKHNEQYF. Filled out from reference TRBV30 and TRBJ2-5, the complete variable domain reads SQTIHQWPATLVQPVGSPLSLECTVEGTSNPNLYWYRQAAGRGLQLLFYSVGIGQISSEVPQNLSASRPQDRQFILSSKKLLLSDSGFYLCAWSKHNEQYFGPGTRLLVL.

The gene calls are TRBV30 and TRBJ2-5, with 13 bases aligning to TRBD2. Germline V lookup: CDR1 GTSNPN, CDR2 SVGIG (reference sequence). The CDR3 is made up of 15 amino acids. V trimming: 3 bases; J trimming: 0 bases; junction bases outside the gene matches: 1. The CDR3 bases are TGTGCCTGGAGGGGACTAGCGGGGTACCAAGAGACCCAGTACTTC. Translating gives CAWRGLAGYQETQYF.

This clonotype was detected once. CDR3 sequence (DNA): TGCGCCAGCAGTCAAACCTGGACGGTACTCTCTGGGGCCAACGTCCTGACTTTC. This encodes CASSQTWTVLSGANVLTF. The rearrangement links TRBV23-1 to TRBJ2-6; D ambiguous. TRBV23-1 qualifies as an ORF whose function is uncertain. This CDR3 comprises 18 residues. V lost 2 bases and J 0 bases, leaving 14 bases between the germline ends.

A note on this clonotype: The junction does not match germline at one end; this may be a read error. The chain has TRBV2 and TRBJ2-3; 14 bases line up with TRBD2. The CDR3 has 20 amino acids. Germline CDR1 reads SNHLY; CDR2 reads FYNNEI. Here the CDR3 reads CTSTSPRLAGGPQGTDTQYF. The CDR3 nucleotides read TGTACCAGCACCTCCCCCCGACTAGCGGGGGGGCCCCAGGGCACAGATACGCAGTATTTT.

V gene TRBV11-2 combines with J gene TRBJ2-1; D perhaps matches TRBD2 (5 bases). This CDR3 has 19 residues. CDR1 is SGHAT, CDR2 FQNNGV, per germline. V was cut by 5 bases and J by 4 bases, with 27 bases left in between. The CDR3 DNA reads TGTGCCAGCAGCCAAGGACGTCTGATTAGCGTTAACCCATACAATGAGCAGTTCTTC. Protein: CASSQGRLISVNPYNEQFF.

The table lists this clonotype with a few counts. The chain has TRBV14 and TRBJ2-1; D is perhaps TRBD1 (5 bases). The CDR3 loop spans 17 amino acids. The germline gives CDR1 SGHDN, CDR2 FVKESK. Trimming stripped 4 bases from V and 4 bases from J, with 20 bases between. The CDR3 sequence is CASSPPWTPTQYNEQFF. CDR3 sequence (DNA): TGTGCCAGCAGCCCACCGTGGACACCGACCCAGTACAATGAGCAGTTCTTC.

The chain joins TRBV27 to TRBJ2-1; D is uncertain. This CDR3 has 14 residues. Germline loops: CDR1 MNHEY, CDR2 SMNVEV (reference sequence). Trimming stripped 6 bases from V and 7 bases from J, with 16 bases between. The CDR3 DNA reads as TGTGCCAGCAGCCCAGGCCCCGCATGGAATGAGCAGTTCTTC. Amino acid sequence: CASSPGPAWNEQFF.

J is TRBJ2-7 and V is TRBV21-1; TRBD2, the D gene given by the table, was not confirmed from the DNA. TRBV21-1 is a listed pseudogene. CDR3 length: 21 amino acids. The CDR3 DNA reads TGTGCCAGCAGCACGGACCGTCCAGGTCGACTAGCGGGAGGGCCGTCCTACGAGCAGTACTTC. Translated, it gives CASSTDRPGRLAGGPSYEQYF.

There are a few counts of this clonotype. The CDR3 DNA sequence: TGTGCCAGCAGTCCAGTAGCGCAAAGCTCCTACAATGAGCAGTTCTTC. The encoded protein is CASSPVAQSSYNEQFF. The chain links TRBV28 to TRBJ2-1; D possibly corresponds to TRBD2 (5 bases). Trimming took off 5 bases at V and 0 bases at J, with 14 bases between the two ends. Germline loops: CDR1 MDHEN, CDR2 SYDVKM. CDR3 length: 16 amino acids.

This clonotype was counted between two and nine times. The chain combines TRBV20-1 with TRBJ2-7; 8 nucleotides agree with TRBD1. The CDR3 contains 12 residues. The V gene end was trimmed by 6 bases and the J gene end by 5 bases; junction bases not matched to a gene: 6. CDR1 is DFQATT, CDR2 SNEGSKA, per germline (reference sequence). This chain's CDR3 is CSAQGQGDEQYF. The CDR3 nucleotides read TGCAGTGCGCAAGGACAGGGCGACGAGCAGTACTTC.

The CDR3 nucleotides read TGTGCCAGCAGCCAAGGGACAGTAGTGTCCGTTGAGCAGTACTTC. This gives the protein CASSQGTVVSVEQYF. The genes are TRBV3-1 and TRBJ2-5; weak D call: TRBD1 (6 bases). Trimming cost V 1 base and J 11 bases, with 20 bases left between them. Germline values: CDR1 LGHDT, CDR2 YNNKEL (reference sequence). The CDR3 runs to 15 residues.

The chain is built from TRBV10-2 and TRBJ2-1; TRBD2 aligns across 16 bases. The trim removed 11 bases at V and 0 bases at J, leaving 7 bases unmatched. This CDR3 is 17 amino acids long. CDR1 and CDR2 from the germline V gene are WSHSY and SAAADI. Here the CDR3 reads CACGGTSGGVSYNEQFF. The CDR3 region has the DNA TGCGCCTGTGGTGGGACTAGCGGGGGGGTCTCCTACAATGAGCAGTTCTTC.

The J gene is TRBJ2-5, the V gene TRBV24-1; tentative D call: TRBD2 (5 bases). The CDR3 is 16 amino acids. Germline CDR1 is KGHDR and CDR2 is SFDVKD. Trimming stripped 0 bases from V and 5 bases from J, with 15 bases between. The CDR3 bases are TGTGCCACCAGTGATTTGGGGAAGGAGGTCGGGGAGACCCAGTACTTC. Translating gives CATSDLGKEVGETQYF.